This T cell receptor beta chain was recorded in a study of blood T cell repertoires in COVID-19 (dated by TCRdb to the early 2020s). Background on the whole study: Samples covering the acute and convalescent phases of COVID-19 were provided by collaborators in the United States, Italy and Spain. The samples were drawn from two sources: the first 160 participants of the ongoing ImmuneRACE study, and over 1,000 subjects contributed by 6 global collaborators. Where available, HLA class I and class II types were obtained from metadata supplied by the sample provider rather than from assay-based typing. Subjects who had been exposed to COVID-19, were actively infected with it, or had recovered from it provided the deeply sampled blood TCRbeta repertoires that made up the dataset. The repertoires were released in a freely available public database intended as a resource for research on the immune response to SARS-CoV-2. The material from the prospective study consisted of cDNA or gDNA derived from T cells, B-cell-depleted T cells, or PBMCs. The sample metadata nearly always contained a de-identified subject ID, COVID-19 status, age in years and sex. Overall results and qualifications from the work: The quantity of clinical and demographic metadata differed by source and by participant and was supplied without curation.

Samples from volunteer blood donors who had recovered from COVID-19 were contributed by a second Seattle source. Whole blood was collected in K2EDTA tubes by collaborating institutions according to the institutions' own protocols. For TCRbeta analysis, collaborators shipped samples as frozen whole blood, isolated PBMCs, or DNA extracted from either of those sample types. The immunoSEQ Assay, a bias-controlled multiplex PCR, was used to amplify TCRbeta CDR3 regions from genomic DNA. The original methods were these. The number of nucleated cells in each sample was estimated by amplification of reference gene primers within the assay. Sequence reads were collapsed and filtered to measure the absolute abundance of every unique TCRbeta CDR3 rearrangement. For each sample, productive Simpson clonality was calculated as the square root of Simpson's diversity index across productive rearrangements. Entries here come from immuneACCESS through TCRdb and include only in-frame sequences with V and J called. Some clones fail to appear in such tables; in the studies checked, an unresolved V gene covers under half of the shortfall, and the cause of the remainder is unknown. V and J calls and clone size are copied from that table; D and trimming were computed from the DNA. The sample table shows some 300,000 clones, and about 91% are seen once. The ten largest clones take up 5.5% to 8% of the sample.

To note about this clone: Its antigen has not been determined. No much larger clonotype is one base removed from it; base qualities were not supplied.

V is reduced by 3 bases and J by 0 bases, leaving a spacing of 5 bases between them. The CDR1 and CDR2 encoded by the germline V gene (reference sequence) are MNHEY and SMNVEV. The CDR3 contains 13 residues, cysteine and phenylalanine counted. Just the 39-base CDR3 DNA is kept, in frame starting at base 1. Sequenced: peripheral blood. Recombination linked TRBV27 to TRBJ2-5; tentative D gene TRBD1, with 5 bases matching. The clonotype originates from a woman aged 25 to 39 who had recovered from COVID-19. The base sequence is TGTGCCAGCAGTTTCAGGGACCAAGAGACCCAGTACTTC. This translates into CASSFRDQETQYF.